This T cell receptor (beta chain) was identified in a study of beta chain features in type 1 diabetes. Broader study findings: Reads derived from cDNA could over-represent cells showing high TCR expression. Whether TCRB rearrangement is influenced by HLA type went unresolved here.

Expressed TCRB transcripts were sequenced because the isolated RNA had all been reverse transcribed beforehand. Sequencing used immunoSEQ multiplex PCR; TCRdb keeps in-frame clones, though not all of them. Of around 300,000 clones in the sample, 12% to 15% are singletons; the top ten hold approximately 7%. This clone appeared a few times. The antigen is unknown. The CDR3 is 15 amino acids. CDR1 MNHEY and CDR2 SVGAGI come from the germline V gene. Between the trimmed V and J ends, which lost 0 bases and 1 base, there was a span of 6 bases. This TCR was sampled from a man aged 30 to 45 in good health. The chain is built from TRBV6-5 and TRBJ1-4; maybe TRBD1 (6 bases). The sample comprised central memory CD4+ T cells from blood. The CDR3 is CASSYSGQTNEKLFF. CDR3 in DNA: TGTGCCAGCAGTTACTCGGGACAAACTAATGAAAAACTGTTTTTT.